This TCR beta chain was recovered during a study of cytomegalovirus exposure and HLA in healthy donors. Study-level information: There were under 130 million unique TCR beta sequences, drawn from about 179 million T cells, in an earlier analysis.

This CDR3 region has 14 residues. V was trimmed by 3 bases and J by 5 bases, leaving 10 bases between them. The germline gives CDR1 LNHDA, CDR2 SQIVND (reference sequence). This clone was recorded once. Antigen unknown. Broader study findings: Clonal expansion was found to be greater in HLA-associated TCR beta chains than in equally common others in a later analysis.

PCR used 60 Vbeta primers and 13 Jbeta primers. TCRdb's table, derived via immunoSEQ multiplex PCR, lists solely in-frame clones and lacks some. The sample has about 130,000 clones; about 76% are singletons. This receptor was obtained from a man between 18 and 35 years old in good health and CMV-seronegative. The V call is TRBV19, the J call TRBJ2-2; D is ambiguous. Source material: PBMCs. CDR3: CASSMVAVTGELFF. The CDR3 region has the DNA TGTGCCAGTAGTATGGTAGCCGTGACCGGGGAGCTGTTTTTT. Full variable domain (remainder filled in from reference TRBV19 and TRBJ2-2): DGGITQSPKYLFRKEGQNVTLSCEQNLNHDAMYWYRQDPGQGLRLIYYSQIVNDFQKGDIAEGYSVSREKKESFPLTVTSAQKNPTAFYLCASSMVAVTGELFFGEGSRLTVL.